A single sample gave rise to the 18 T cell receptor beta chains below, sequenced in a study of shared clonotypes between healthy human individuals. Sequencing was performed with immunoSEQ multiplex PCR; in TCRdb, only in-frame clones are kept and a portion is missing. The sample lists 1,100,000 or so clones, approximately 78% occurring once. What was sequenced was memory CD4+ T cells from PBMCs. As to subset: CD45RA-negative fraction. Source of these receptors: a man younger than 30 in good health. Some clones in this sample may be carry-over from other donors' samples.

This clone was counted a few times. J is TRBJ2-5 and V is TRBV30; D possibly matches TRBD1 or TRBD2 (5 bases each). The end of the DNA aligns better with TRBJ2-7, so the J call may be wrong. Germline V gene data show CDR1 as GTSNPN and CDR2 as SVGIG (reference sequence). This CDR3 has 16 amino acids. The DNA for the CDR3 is TGTGCCTGGAGTGCCCCGGGACGGCCGAGCTCCTACGAGCAGTACTTC. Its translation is CAWSAPGRPSSYEQYF.

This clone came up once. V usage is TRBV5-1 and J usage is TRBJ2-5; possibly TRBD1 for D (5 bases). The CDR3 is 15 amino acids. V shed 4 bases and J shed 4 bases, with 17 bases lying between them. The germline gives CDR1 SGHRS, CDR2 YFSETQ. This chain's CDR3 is CASSPSDSRVETQYF. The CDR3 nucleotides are TGCGCCAGCAGCCCCTCAGACAGCCGTGTAGAGACCCAGTACTTC.

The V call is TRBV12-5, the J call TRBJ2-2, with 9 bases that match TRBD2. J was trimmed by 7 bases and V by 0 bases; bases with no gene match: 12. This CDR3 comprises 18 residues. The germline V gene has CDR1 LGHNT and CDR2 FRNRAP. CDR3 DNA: TGTGCTAGTGGTTTGGTCATGGCGGGAGGGCCGGTAATCGGGGAGCTGTTTTTT. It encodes CASGLVMAGGPVIGELFF.

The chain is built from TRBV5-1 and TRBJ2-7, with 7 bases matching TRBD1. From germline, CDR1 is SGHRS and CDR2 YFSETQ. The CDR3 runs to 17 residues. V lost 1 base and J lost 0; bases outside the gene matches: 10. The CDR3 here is CASSLTPQGPSSYEQYF. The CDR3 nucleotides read TGCGCCAGCAGCTTGACGCCACAGGGGCCCTCCTCCTACGAGCAGTACTTC. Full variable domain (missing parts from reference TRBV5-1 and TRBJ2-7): KAGVTQTPRYLIKTRGQQVTLSCSPISGHRSVSWYQQTPGQGLQFLFEYFSETQRNKGNFPGRFSGRQFSNSRSEMNVSTLELGDSALYLCASSLTPQGPSSYEQYFGPGTRLTVT.

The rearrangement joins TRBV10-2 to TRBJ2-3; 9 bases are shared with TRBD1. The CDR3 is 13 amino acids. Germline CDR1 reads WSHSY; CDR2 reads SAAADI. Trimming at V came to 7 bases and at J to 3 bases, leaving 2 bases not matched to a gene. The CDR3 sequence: CASKGTGTDTQYF. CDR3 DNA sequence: TGCGCCAGCAAGGGGACAGGGACAGATACGCAGTATTTT.

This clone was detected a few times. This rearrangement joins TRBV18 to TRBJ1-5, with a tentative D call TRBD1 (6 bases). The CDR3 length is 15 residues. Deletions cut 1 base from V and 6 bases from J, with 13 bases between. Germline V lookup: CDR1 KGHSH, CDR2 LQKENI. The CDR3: CASSPREVRGQPQHF. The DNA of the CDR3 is TGTGCCAGCTCACCACGTGAGGTCAGGGGTCAGCCCCAGCATTTT.

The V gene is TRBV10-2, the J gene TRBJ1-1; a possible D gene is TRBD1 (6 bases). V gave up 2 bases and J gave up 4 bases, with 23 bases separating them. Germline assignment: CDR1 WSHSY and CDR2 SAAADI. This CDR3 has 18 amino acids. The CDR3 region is CASSEGSWGGLSITEAFF. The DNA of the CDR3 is TGCGCCAGCAGTGAGGGAAGCTGGGGGGGCTTAAGTATCACTGAAGCTTTCTTT.

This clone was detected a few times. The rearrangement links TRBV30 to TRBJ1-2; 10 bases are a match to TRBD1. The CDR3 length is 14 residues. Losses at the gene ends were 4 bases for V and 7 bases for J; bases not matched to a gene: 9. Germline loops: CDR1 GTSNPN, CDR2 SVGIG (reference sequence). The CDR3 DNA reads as TGTGCCTGGAACTTGGACAGGGGGGTTCGTGGCTACACCTTC. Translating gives CAWNLDRGVRGYTF.

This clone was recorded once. CDR3 amino acids: CASSSLGELDTQYF. DNA for the CDR3: TGTGCCAGCAGCTCTCTAGGGGAGCTGGATACGCAGTATTTT. The chain employs TRBV7-2 and TRBJ2-3, with D perhaps being TRBD1 or TRBD2 (5 bases each). The CDR3 length is 14 residues. The germline V gene has CDR1 SGHTA and CDR2 FQGNSA. The V and J ends lost 4 bases and 6 bases respectively, with 14 bases between them. The full variable domain, with the rest looked up from reference TRBV7-2 and TRBJ2-3, is GAGVSQSPSNKVTEKGKDVELRCDPISGHTALYWYRQSLGQGLEFLIYFQGNSAPDKSGLPSDRFSAERTGGSVSTLTIQRTQQEDSAVYLCASSSLGELDTQYFGPGTRLTVL.

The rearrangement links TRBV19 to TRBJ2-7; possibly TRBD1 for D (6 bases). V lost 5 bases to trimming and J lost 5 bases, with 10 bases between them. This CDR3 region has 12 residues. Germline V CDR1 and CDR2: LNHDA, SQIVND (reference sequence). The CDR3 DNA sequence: TGTGCCAGTAGTGACAGGTGGGACGAGCAGTACTTC. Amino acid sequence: CASSDRWDEQYF.

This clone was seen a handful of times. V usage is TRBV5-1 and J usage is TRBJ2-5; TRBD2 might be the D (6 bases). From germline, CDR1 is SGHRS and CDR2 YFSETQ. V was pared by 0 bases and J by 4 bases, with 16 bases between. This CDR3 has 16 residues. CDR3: CASSLEISGRGETQYF. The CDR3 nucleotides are TGCGCCAGCAGCTTGGAAATTTCCGGGAGAGGAGAGACCCAGTACTTC.

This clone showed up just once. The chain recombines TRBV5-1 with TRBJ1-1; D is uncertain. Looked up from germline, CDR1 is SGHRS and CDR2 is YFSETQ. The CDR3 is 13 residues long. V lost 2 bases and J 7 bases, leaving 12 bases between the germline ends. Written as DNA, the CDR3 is TGCGCCAGCAGCTTAAGTGGAACCTTTGAAGCTTTCTTT. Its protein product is CASSLSGTFEAFF.

CDR3 coding DNA: TGTGCCAGCAGCTACAGGGAGGGTGGGGAGCTGTTTTTT. Protein sequence: CASSYREGGELFF. The rearrangement uses TRBV6-1 and TRBJ2-2; tentative D call: TRBD2 (7 bases). V was clipped by 6 bases and J by 8 bases, with 13 bases between them. The CDR3 covers 13 residues. Germline CDR1 MNHNS, CDR2 SASEGT.

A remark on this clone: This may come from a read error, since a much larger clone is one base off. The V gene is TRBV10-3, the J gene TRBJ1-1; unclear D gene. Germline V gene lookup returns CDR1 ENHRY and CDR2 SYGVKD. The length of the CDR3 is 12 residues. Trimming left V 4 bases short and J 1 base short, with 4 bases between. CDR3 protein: CAISGRNTEAFF. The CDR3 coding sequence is TGTGCCATCAGTGGGAGGAACACTGAAGCTTTCTTT.

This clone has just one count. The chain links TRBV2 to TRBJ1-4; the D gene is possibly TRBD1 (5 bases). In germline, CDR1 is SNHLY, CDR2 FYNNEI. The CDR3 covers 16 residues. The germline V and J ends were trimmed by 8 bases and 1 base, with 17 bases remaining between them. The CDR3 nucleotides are TGTGCCAGCCTCGAGGGTGAGGGGCTAACTAATGAAAAACTGTTTTTT. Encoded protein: CASLEGEGLTNEKLFF.

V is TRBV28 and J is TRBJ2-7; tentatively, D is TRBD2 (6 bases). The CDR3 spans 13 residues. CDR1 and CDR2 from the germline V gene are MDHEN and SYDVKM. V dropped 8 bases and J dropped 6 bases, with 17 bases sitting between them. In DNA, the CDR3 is TGTGCCAGCCGTAGGGAGGTCGGGGTCGAGCAGTACTTC. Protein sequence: CASRREVGVEQYF. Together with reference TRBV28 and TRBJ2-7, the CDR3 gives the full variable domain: DVKVTQSSRYLVKRTGEKVFLECVQDMDHENMFWYRQDPGLGLRLIYFSYDVKMKEKGDIPEGYSVSREKKERFSLILESASTNQTSMYLCASRREVGVEQYFGPGTRLTVT.

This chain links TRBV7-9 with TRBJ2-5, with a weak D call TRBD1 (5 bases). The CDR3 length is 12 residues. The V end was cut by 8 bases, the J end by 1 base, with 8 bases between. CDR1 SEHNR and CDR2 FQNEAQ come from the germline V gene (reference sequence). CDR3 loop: CASGHIQETQYF. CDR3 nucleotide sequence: TGTGCCAGCGGACACATCCAAGAGACCCAGTACTTC.

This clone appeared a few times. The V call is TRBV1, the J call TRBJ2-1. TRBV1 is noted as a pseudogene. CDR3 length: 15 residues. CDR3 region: CTSSQPPPSYNEQFF. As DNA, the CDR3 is TGCACCAGCAGCCAACCGCCGCCCTCCTACAATGAGCAGTTCTTC.